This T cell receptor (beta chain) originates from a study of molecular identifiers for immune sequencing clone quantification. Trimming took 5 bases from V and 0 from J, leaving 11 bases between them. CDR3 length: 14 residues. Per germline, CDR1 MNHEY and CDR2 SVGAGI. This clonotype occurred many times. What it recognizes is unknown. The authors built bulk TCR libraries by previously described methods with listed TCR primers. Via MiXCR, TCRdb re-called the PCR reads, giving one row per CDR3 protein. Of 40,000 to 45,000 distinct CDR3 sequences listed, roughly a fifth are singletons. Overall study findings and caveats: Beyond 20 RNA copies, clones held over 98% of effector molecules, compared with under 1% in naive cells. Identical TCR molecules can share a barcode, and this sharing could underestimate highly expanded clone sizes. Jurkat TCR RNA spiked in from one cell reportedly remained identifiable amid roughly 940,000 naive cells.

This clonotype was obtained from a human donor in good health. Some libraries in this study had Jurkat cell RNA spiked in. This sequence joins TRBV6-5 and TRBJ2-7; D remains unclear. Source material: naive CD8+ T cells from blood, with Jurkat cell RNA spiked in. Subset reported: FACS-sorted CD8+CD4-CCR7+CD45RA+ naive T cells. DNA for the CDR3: TGTGCCAGCAGTGGGCGACCGGCCTCCTACGAGCAGTACTTC. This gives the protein CASSGRPASYEQYF.